One sample yielded the 3 T cell receptor beta chains listed below, sequenced in a study of T cell responses to AZD1222 COVID-19 vaccine. The data were produced by immunoSEQ multiplex PCR, yet TCRdb's version contains in-frame clones alone and is incomplete. The sample carries 150,000 to 200,000 clones, 85% to 95% recorded once. Material: peripheral blood, obtained on day 0 of AZD1222 vaccination. These receptor sequences come from an adult in good health.

This clone is a singleton in its sample. CDR3 nucleotides: TGTGCCAGCAGCCCGAGGAGCGGCGGGTACAATGAGCAGTTCTTC. As protein: CASSPRSGGYNEQFF. This rearrangement joins TRBV3-1 (or the pseudogene TRBV3-2) to TRBJ2-1, with D maybe TRBD2 (5 bases). There are 15 residues in the CDR3. V gave up 4 bases and J gave up 4 bases, with 14 bases separating them. CDR1 and CDR2 (germline): LGHDT, YNNKEL (reference sequence).

The V call is TRBV5-1, the J call TRBJ1-1, with a weak D call TRBD1 (5 bases). The CDR3 length is 15 residues. V lost 2 bases to trimming and J lost 0 bases, with 11 bases between them. Germline V lookup: CDR1 SGHRS, CDR2 YFSETQ. CDR3 nucleotides: TGCGCCAGCAGCTTTGGCCCGGGGCTGAACACTGAAGCTTTCTTT. Translation: CASSFGPGLNTEAFF.

This clone was seen a single time. V gene TRBV11-3 combines with J gene TRBJ2-2; TRBD1 agrees at 12 bases. Germline V CDR1 and CDR2: SGHNT, YENEEA. The CDR3 runs 15 residues. V lost 5 bases, J lost 6 bases, and 4 bases stayed unmatched. CDR3 amino acids: CASSAGQGAPGELFF. The CDR3 DNA reads as TGTGCCAGCAGCGCGGGACAGGGGGCGCCCGGGGAGCTGTTTTTT. The full variable domain, completed using reference TRBV11-3 and TRBJ2-2, is EAGVVQSPRYKIIEKKQPVAFWCNPISGHNTLYWYLQNLGQGPELLIRYENEEAVDDSQLPKDRFSAERLKGVDSTLKIQPAELGDSAVYLCASSAGQGAPGELFFGEGSRLTVL.